The 28 T cell receptor beta chains below come from one sample, sequenced in a study of cytomegalovirus exposure and HLA in healthy donors (dated by TCRdb to 2015 to 2018). Library preparation employed the immunoSEQ multiplex PCR assay. TCRdb obtained this table from immuneACCESS and retained in-frame rearrangements with V and J assigned. These tables miss some clones; where compared with another copy, unresolved V genes account for less than half of the shortfall, and the remainder is unexplained. In this sample the table shows over 150,000 clones, around nine tenths of which occur a single time. Of the sample, around 20% falls within the top ten clones. The sample taken for sequencing was PBMCs. Receptors were obtained from a man aged 18 to 30 in good health and CMV-seropositive.

The J gene is TRBJ2-3, the V gene TRBV4-3; D gene unclear. V dropped 4 bases and J dropped 0 bases, with 5 bases sitting between them. Germline values: CDR1 LGHNA, CDR2 YSLEER. The CDR3 is 13 residues long. DNA for the CDR3: TGCGCCAGCAGCCCCCAGAGCACAGATACGCAGTATTTT. Translated, it gives CASSPQSTDTQYF.

This clone has only one observation. V is TRBV4-3 and J is TRBJ2-7; 8 nucleotides line up with TRBD2. Trimming cost V 0 bases and J 2 bases; bases outside gene matches: 12. Germline CDR1 LGHNA, CDR2 YSLEER. This CDR3 contains 18 residues. This CDR3 is CASSQEGAGPAGAYEQYF. The CDR3 DNA follows: TGCGCCAGCAGCCAAGAGGGGGCTGGCCCAGCGGGAGCCTACGAGCAGTACTTC.

This sequence joins TRBV9 and TRBJ2-3; 11 positions match TRBD2. Germline CDR1 reads SGDLS; CDR2 reads YYNGEE. The junction had 10 bases not matched to a gene; V was cut back by 4 bases and J by 6 bases. The CDR3 length is 16 residues. CDR3 nucleotides: TGTGCCAGCAGCCCAGAGACTAGCGGGGCCGGCGATACGCAGTATTTT. Amino acid sequence: CASSPETSGAGDTQYF.

V usage is TRBV30 and J usage is TRBJ1-2; 11 nucleotides line up with TRBD1. CDR1 and CDR2 (germline): GTSNPN, SVGIG (reference sequence). Losses at the gene ends were 3 bases for V and 4 bases for J; bases not matched to a gene: 4. The CDR3 covers 14 residues. The CDR3 bases are TGTGCCTGGAGCCGGACAGGGGGCTTCTATGGCTACACCTTC. Translation: CAWSRTGGFYGYTF.

This chain connects TRBV6-1 to TRBJ1-2; 9 nucleotides align to TRBD1. The CDR3 runs 13 residues. Germline V gene lookup returns CDR1 MNHNS and CDR2 SASEGT. Trimming removed 10 bases from V and 6 bases from J; junction bases left unmatched: 9. The CDR3 nucleotides read TGTGCCACCTCCGGGACAGGGTTTCATGGCTACACCTTC. This translates into CATSGTGFHGYTF.

The rearrangement links TRBV29-1 to TRBJ2-7; 10 positions agree with TRBD1. CDR3 length: 15 residues. Trimming cost V 1 base and J 1 base; bases outside gene matches: 4. Germline loops: CDR1 SQVTM, CDR2 ANQGSEA. The CDR3 protein is CSVEVGTGVSYEQYF. The CDR3 DNA is TGCAGCGTTGAAGTCGGGACAGGGGTTTCCTACGAGCAGTACTTC.

This clone was seen a few times. The chain links TRBV10-1 to TRBJ2-7; TRBD1 is a possible D gene (6 bases). Trimming cost V 9 bases and J 1 base, with 10 bases left between them. The CDR3 extends over 12 amino acids. CDR1 WNHNN and CDR2 SYGVQD come from the germline V gene (reference sequence). The CDR3 is CARVTGSYEQYF. The DNA of the CDR3 is TGCGCCAGGGTGACAGGATCCTACGAGCAGTACTTC.

This clone is a singleton in its sample. V usage is TRBV19 and J usage is TRBJ2-7, with 8 nucleotides matching TRBD2. Losses at the gene ends were 8 bases for V and 2 bases for J; bases not matched to a gene: 5. The CDR3 has 13 residues. Germline loops: CDR1 LNHDA, CDR2 SQIVND (reference sequence). In DNA, the CDR3 is TGTGCCAGTTCGGGAGGGGGACCCTACGAGCAGTACTTC. Its protein product is CASSGGGPYEQYF.

The J gene is TRBJ1-3, the V gene TRBV27; D uncertain. The CDR3 has 13 amino acids. The germline CDR1 and CDR2 sequences are MNHEY and SMNVEV (reference sequence). V lost 5 bases and J 0 bases, leaving 5 bases between the germline ends. The CDR3 is CASSPVSGNTIYF. In nucleotides, the CDR3 is TGTGCCAGCAGTCCTGTCTCTGGAAACACCATATATTTT.

The gene calls are TRBV7-6 and TRBJ2-5; 10 positions agree with TRBD2. V shed 8 bases, J shed 5 bases, and the junction held 5 bases outside the gene matches. CDR3 length equals 13 residues. Germline V gene data show CDR1 as SGHVS and CDR2 as FNYEAQ. The CDR3 sequence is CASGTSGEETQYF. CDR3 coding DNA: TGTGCCAGCGGAACTAGCGGGGAGGAGACCCAGTACTTC.

This clone has a count of ten or more. This rearrangement joins TRBV5-6 to TRBJ1-2, with 8 bases aligning to TRBD1. J lost 3 bases, V lost 4 bases, and 8 bases had no gene match. Germline CDR1 SGHDT, CDR2 YYEEEE. The CDR3 is 15 amino acids. CDR3 sequence reads: CASSQRGQGYYGYTF. In nucleotides, the CDR3 is TGTGCCAGCAGCCAGCGCGGACAGGGCTACTATGGCTACACCTTC.

V usage is TRBV5-1 and J usage is TRBJ2-7; 12 nucleotides line up with TRBD1. The CDR3 has 15 residues. Germline CDR1 SGHRS, CDR2 YFSETQ. V gave up 3 bases and J gave up 6 bases; unmatched junction bases: 7. The CDR3 DNA sequence: TGCGCCAGCAGCTCGAGGGGACAGGGGGCGGGCGAGCAGTACTTC. Amino acids: CASSSRGQGAGEQYF.

This chain's CDR3 is CATSRATSGAQYF. The DNA for the CDR3 is TGTGCCACCAGCAGGGCGACTAGCGGGGCGCAGTATTTT. This sequence joins TRBV15 and TRBJ2-3; TRBD2 agrees at 11 bases. Germline assignment: CDR1 LNHNV and CDR2 YYDKDF (reference sequence). The CDR3 length is 13 residues. V lost 3 bases to trimming and J lost 10 bases; unmatched junction nucleotides: 3.

The J gene is TRBJ1-2, the V gene TRBV14, with 7 bases matching TRBD1. The CDR3 totals 11 residues. Germline V gene lookup returns CDR1 SGHDN and CDR2 FVKESK. CDR3 nucleotides: TGTGCGGACAGGAGGAACTATGGCTACACCTTC. It yields the protein CADRRNYGYTF. The complete variable domain, with remaining parts taken from reference TRBV14 and TRBJ1-2, reads EAGVTQFPSHSVIEKGQTVTLRCDPISGHDNLYWYRRVMGKEIKFLLHFVKESKQDESGMPNNRFLAERTGGTYSTLKVQPAELEDSGVYFCADRRNYGYTFGSGTRLTVV.

The gene calls are TRBV5-1 and TRBJ2-6; no firm D call. The CDR3 runs to 15 residues. Germline CDR1 reads SGHRS; CDR2 reads YFSETQ. V was clipped by 5 bases and J by 3 bases, with 12 bases between them. The CDR3 nucleotides read TGCGCCAGCAGGTCGGGTCCAAATGGGGCCAACGTCCTGACTTTC. Translation: CASRSGPNGANVLTF.

V usage is TRBV5-4 and J usage is TRBJ2-3; 8 bases are a match to TRBD2. The CDR3 covers 16 residues. Germline trimming cut 4 bases from V and 2 bases from J; bases unmatched to any gene: 9. Per germline, CDR1 SGHNT and CDR2 YYREEE (reference sequence). In nucleotides, the CDR3 is TGTGCCAGCAGCCAGGGCATTAGCGGGGTCACAGATACGCAGTATTTT. Its protein is CASSQGISGVTDTQYF.

This chain links TRBV18 with TRBJ2-7, with a possible D match to TRBD1 (6 bases). CDR1 KGHSH and CDR2 LQKENI come from the germline V gene. With 3 bases removed from V and 5 bases from J, the gap between germline ends came to 14 bases. The CDR3 extends over 14 amino acids. The CDR3 is CASSPYRDINEQYF. CDR3 nucleotides: TGTGCCAGCTCACCCTACCGGGACATCAACGAGCAGTACTTC. The whole variable domain, filled in from reference TRBV18 and TRBJ2-7, reads NAGVMQNPRHLVRRRGQEARLRCSPMKGHSHVYWYRQLPEEGLKFMVYLQKENIIDESGMPKERFSAEFPKEGPSILRIQQVVRGDSAAYFCASSPYRDINEQYFGPGTRLTVT.

The table lists this clone with a few counts. The chain links TRBV19 to TRBJ1-3; no clear D. Trimming removed 3 bases at V and 0 bases at J, with 12 bases between. From germline, CDR1 is LNHDA and CDR2 SQIVND (reference sequence). This CDR3 contains 16 residues. Here the CDR3 reads CASSMYGESSGNTIYF. The CDR3 nucleotides read TGTGCCAGTAGTATGTACGGAGAGAGCTCTGGAAACACCATATATTTT.

The rearrangement joins TRBV7-3 to TRBJ1-6, with D perhaps matching TRBD1 (6 bases). The germline V gene has CDR1 SGHTA and CDR2 FQGTGA. CDR3 size: 20 residues. With 3 bases removed from V and 0 bases from J, the gap between germline ends came to 21 bases. This chain's CDR3 is CASSFLRPGTSSSYNSPLHF. CDR3 DNA: TGTGCCAGCAGCTTCCTACGTCCCGGGACATCGAGCTCCTATAATTCACCCCTCCACTTT.

This chain links TRBV7-6 with TRBJ2-1, with 7 bases fitting TRBD2. This CDR3 has 14 residues. Germline V gives CDR1 SGHVS, CDR2 FNYEAQ. Germline trimming cut 1 base from V and 3 bases from J; bases unmatched to any gene: 0. The CDR3 DNA reads as TGTGCCAGCAGCTTAGAGCGGGACTACAATGAGCAGTTCTTC. This encodes CASSLERDYNEQFF. Full variable domain (rest looked up from reference TRBV7-6 and TRBJ2-1): GAGVSQSPRYKVTKRGQDVALRCDPISGHVSLYWYRQALGQGPEFLTYFNYEAQQDKSGLPNDRFSAERPEGSISTLTIQRTEQRDSAMYRCASSLERDYNEQFFGPGTRLTVL.

The V and J genes are TRBV6-5 and TRBJ2-7, with 9 bases aligning to TRBD1. The germline CDR1 and CDR2 sequences are MNHEY and SVGAGI. The CDR3 runs 14 residues. V was clipped by 5 bases and J by 6 bases; unmatched bases: 8. The CDR3 coding sequence is TGTGCCAGCAGTCCTTGGACAGGGGAAGGCGAGCAGTACTTC. Translation gives CASSPWTGEGEQYF.

The chain has TRBV7-3 and TRBJ1-1; D possibly corresponds to TRBD1 (5 bases). Germline V gene lookup returns CDR1 SGHTA and CDR2 FQGTGA. V was cut by 5 bases and J by 1 base, with 8 bases left in between. This CDR3 is 13 amino acids long. Here the CDR3 DNA reads TGTGCCAGCAGCACCCAGGGGAACACTGAAGCTTTCTTT. As protein: CASSTQGNTEAFF. The full variable domain, its missing parts supplied by reference TRBV7-3 and TRBJ1-1, is GAGVSQTPSNKVTEKGKYVELRCDPISGHTALYWYRQSLGQGPEFLIYFQGTGAADDSGLPNDRFFAVRPEGSVSTLKIQRTERGDSAVYLCASSTQGNTEAFFGQGTRLTVV.

The chain is built from TRBV6-6 and TRBJ2-1; 11 nucleotides line up with TRBD1. This CDR3 spans 16 amino acids. Germline lookup yields CDR1 MNHNY and CDR2 SVGAGI (reference sequence). J lost 6 bases, V lost 5 bases, and 9 bases had no gene match. The chain's CDR3 is CASSPLGTGGGNEQFF. The DNA for the CDR3 is TGTGCCAGCAGTCCACTCGGGACAGGGGGGGGCAATGAGCAGTTCTTC.

The V gene is TRBV5-4, the J gene TRBJ2-3, with 7 nucleotides matching TRBD1. V shed 4 bases and J 0 bases; nucleotides not matched to a gene: 8. CDR3 size: 16 residues. The germline V gene has CDR1 SGHNT and CDR2 YYREEE (reference sequence). CDR3 sequence (DNA): TGTGCCAGCAGCCCCCTCCGGGACAGCAGCACAGATACGCAGTATTTT. Translating it yields CASSPLRDSSTDTQYF.

The rearrangement links TRBV4-3 to TRBJ2-2, with unresolved D. Germline assignment: CDR1 LGHNA and CDR2 YSLEER. The length of the CDR3 is 16 residues. The V end was cut by 0 bases, the J end by 4 bases, with 12 bases between. CDR3: CASSQDLSIGTGELFF. The DNA of the CDR3 is TGCGCCAGCAGCCAAGATCTATCTATTGGCACCGGGGAGCTGTTTTTT.

This chain links TRBV7-2 with TRBJ1-5, with 10 nucleotides matching TRBD1. The CDR3 loop spans 16 amino acids. The trim removed 2 bases at V and 3 bases at J, leaving 4 bases unmatched. The germline V gene encodes CDR1 SGHTA and CDR2 FQGNSA. In nucleotides, the CDR3 is TGTGCCAGCAGCTTATTTGGACAGGGGGTCAATCAGCCCCAGCATTTT. It is translated as CASSLFGQGVNQPQHF.

This chain links TRBV4-1 with TRBJ2-1; tentative D call: TRBD2 (5 bases). The ends were cut back, 4 bases at V and 0 bases at J, with 16 bases in the middle. This CDR3 comprises 17 residues. The germline V gene has CDR1 MGHRA and CDR2 YSYEKL. The CDR3 spells CASSRSDLGSSYNEQFF. CDR3 nucleotide sequence: TGCGCCAGCAGCCGATCGGATCTGGGGAGCTCCTACAATGAGCAGTTCTTC.

This chain uses TRBV27 with TRBJ1-5, with D possibly TRBD1 on 5 matching bases. CDR1 MNHEY and CDR2 SMNVEV come from the germline V gene (reference sequence). V gave up 5 bases and J gave up 1 base, with 9 bases separating them. The CDR3 totals 14 residues. The CDR3 is CASSITGSNQPQHF. The CDR3 DNA follows: TGTGCCAGCAGTATTACAGGAAGCAATCAGCCCCAGCATTTT.